This T cell receptor (beta chain) was found in a study of EBV T-cell therapy then PD-1 blockade in nasopharyngeal carcinoma. The sample's treatment: AdE1-LMPpoly-expanded autologous EBV-specific T-cell therapy followed by anti-PD-1 nivolumab. Concerning this clone itself: Its cognate antigen is unknown.

TCRdb's copy holds only in-frame clones and misses some; the assay was immunoSEQ multiplex PCR. Of 22,000 or so clones listed, roughly four fifths are singletons. The germline gives CDR1 LNHDA, CDR2 SQIVND (reference sequence). Trimming stripped 3 bases from V and 0 bases from J, with 18 bases between. The CDR3 has 18 amino acids. This chain links TRBV19 with TRBJ2-1, with D tentatively TRBD1 (6 bases). The sequenced sample was CD8+ T cells from blood, obtained at day -245 from a patient whose treatment included autologous EBV-specific T cells and nivolumab. This TCR was recovered from a man in his forties or fifties with nasopharyngeal carcinoma. CDR3 bases: TGTGCCAGTAGTATGACCGAGGGGACACTTAGCTCCTACAATGAGCAGTTCTTC. It encodes CASSMTEGTLSSYNEQFF.